The clone carrying this T cell receptor (beta chain) was recorded a few times. No antigen is known for it. The data originate from a study of T cell responses to AZD1222 COVID-19 vaccine. General study points: Only 5 to 7 individuals given AZD1222 were seropositive at baseline. Females outnumbered males among donors, who were mostly white British; clonal diversity was possibly underestimated. Repertoire sampling happened only post peak T cell response. Unmutated variant regions are reportedly the target of nearly half of TCRs that are spike-specific.

Data came from immunoSEQ multiplex PCR; TCRdb stores just in-frame clones and leaves some out. The sample comprises 75,000 to 95,000 clones, roughly 81% of which are singletons, and 13% rests with the top ten. V was trimmed by 1 base and J by 5 bases, leaving 14 bases between them. The CDR3 runs to 15 residues. Germline CDR1 and CDR2: MNHEY and SVGAGI. The receptor was derived from an adult in good health. The chain uses TRBV6-5 and TRBJ2-5; no clear D gene. Sequenced material: peripheral blood, taken on day 0 of AZD1222 vaccination. This CDR3 is CASSYYLGSKETQYF. As DNA, the CDR3 is TGTGCCAGCAGTTACTATCTGGGGTCGAAGGAGACCCAGTACTTC.